The TCR beta chain under discussion was sequenced for a study of blood T cell repertoires in COVID-19. Study-wide background: Some COVID-19 samples were acute and others convalescent; all came from the United States, Italy and Spain. From T cells, B-cell-depleted T cells, or PBMCs came the material, which was cDNA or gDNA.

Germline values: CDR1 SGHRS, CDR2 YFSETQ. There are 14 residues in the CDR3. V lost 6 bases, J lost 3 bases, and 6 bases stayed unmatched. Authors' analysis steps: Amplification of reference gene primers was used by the study to estimate nucleated cell counts. Using immunoSEQ multiplex PCR, the repertoire was profiled, and TCRdb retains in-frame clones only, with some absent. From that table come the V and J calls and clone size; the DNA was used to work out D and trimming. Among some 300,000 clones listed, more than 75% were seen once. V is TRBV5-1 and J is TRBJ2-5; the match to TRBD2 covers 9 bases. This TCR came from a man aged 65 to 85 with acute or convalescent COVID-19. Input material: peripheral blood. CDR3 loop: CASTEVAGEETQYF. Written as DNA, the CDR3 is TGCGCCAGCACAGAGGTAGCGGGAGAAGAGACCCAGTACTTC.